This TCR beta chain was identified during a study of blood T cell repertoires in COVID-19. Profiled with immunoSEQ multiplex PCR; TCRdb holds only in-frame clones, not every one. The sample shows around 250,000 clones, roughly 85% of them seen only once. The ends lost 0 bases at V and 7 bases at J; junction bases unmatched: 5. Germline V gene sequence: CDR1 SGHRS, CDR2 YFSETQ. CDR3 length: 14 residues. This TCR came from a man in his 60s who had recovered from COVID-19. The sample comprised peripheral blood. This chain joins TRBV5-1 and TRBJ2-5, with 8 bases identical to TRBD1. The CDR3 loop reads CASSLDQGARTQYF. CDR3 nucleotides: TGCGCCAGCAGCTTGGATCAGGGGGCGCGGACCCAGTACTTC.